The 20 T cell receptor beta chains in this list originate from one sample, sequenced in a study of Graves' ophthalmopathy and Graves' hyperthyroidism. The study amplified TCR beta CDR3 regions using RNA transcripts. HTBI-primed RT-PCR formed the first round, and a multiplex PCR formed the second. Using its own MiXCR run on the multiplex PCR reads, TCRdb lists one record per CDR3 protein. The sample lists a few hundred thousand distinct CDR3 sequences, about 18% occurring once. The sample comprised peripheral blood. These receptor sequences come from an adult woman with stable Graves' hyperthyroidism.

Many counts were recorded for this clonotype. The rearrangement joins TRBV5-1 to TRBJ2-7; 7 bases line up with TRBD1. The CDR3 has 16 amino acids. Germline CDR1 SGHRS, CDR2 YFSETQ. The V gene end was trimmed by 0 bases and the J gene end by 4 bases; junction bases not matched to a gene: 10. CDR3 DNA: TGCGCCAGCAGCTTGGTTTCGGGACAGTATTCGTACGAGCAGTACTTC. Its translation is CASSLVSGQYSYEQYF.

The table lists this clonotype with many counts. The chain joins TRBV9 to TRBJ2-5; D uncertain. Trimming removed 0 bases at V and 2 bases at J, with 8 bases between. Germline V gene sequence: CDR1 SGDLS, CDR2 YYNGEE. The CDR3 loop spans 14 amino acids. CDR3 protein: CASSVAAVQETQYF. The CDR3 coding sequence is TGTGCCAGCAGCGTAGCGGCGGTGCAAGAGACCCAGTACTTC.

This clonotype showed up many times. The CDR3 region has the DNA TGTGCCAGCAGTTCGCTAGCGGGAGGGCCCCCCGGGGAGCTGTTTTTT. Translated: CASSSLAGGPPGELFF. The chain is built from TRBV6-2 or TRBV6-3 and TRBJ2-2; 12 nucleotides line up with TRBD2. J lost 6 bases, V lost 4 bases, and 6 bases had no gene match. CDR3 length: 16 amino acids. Germline V gene sequence: CDR1 MNHEY, CDR2 SVGEGT.

This clonotype was picked up many times. The junction does not match germline at one end; this may be a read error. The rearrangement joins TRBV6-2 or TRBV6-3 to TRBJ2-7, with 8 bases aligning to TRBD2. CDR1 is MNHEY and CDR2 is SVGEGT in the germline V gene. This CDR3 spans 19 amino acids. The CDR3 region has the DNA TGTGCCAGCAGTTACTCGAATCCCCTGGAGCGGGAGATCTGCTACGAGCAGCACTTC. Amino acid sequence: CASSYSNPLEREICYEQHF.

This rearrangement joins TRBV11-2 to TRBJ2-7; perhaps TRBD2 as D (7 bases). The CDR3 totals 16 residues. Germline loops: CDR1 SGHAT, CDR2 FQNNGV. With 3 bases removed from V and 1 base from J, the gap between germline ends came to 16 bases. CDR3 amino acids: CASSLLQGGLSYEQYF. CDR3 in DNA: TGTGCCAGCAGCTTGTTACAGGGAGGGCTTTCCTACGAGCAGTACTTC.

Many counts were recorded for this clonotype. The chain links TRBV15 to TRBJ2-7; 8 nucleotides match TRBD1. The CDR3 spans 17 residues. Germline assignment: CDR1 LNHNV and CDR2 YYDKDF (reference sequence). J lost 4 bases, V lost 0 bases, and 11 bases had no gene match. The CDR3 region has the DNA TGTGCCACCAGCAGAGATCGCGTAGGCCAGGGGGCGTACGAGCAGTACTTC. Its translation is CATSRDRVGQGAYEQYF.

In regard to this clonotype: This clone may be a read error of a much larger clone one base away. The gene calls are TRBV9 and TRBJ1-1; TRBD1 is a possible D gene (6 bases). The V gene's germline CDR1 is SGDLS and CDR2 YYNGEE. The CDR3 covers 14 residues. The chain's CDR3 is CASSGTSRDTEACF. The CDR3 nucleotides read TGTGCCAGCAGCGGTACATCCCGGGACACTGAAGCTTGCTTT.

This clonotype was counted ten times or more. The V call is TRBV19, the J call TRBJ1-2; weak D call: TRBD1 (5 bases). V lost 9 bases and J lost 3, with 14 bases in between. CDR1 LNHDA and CDR2 SQIVND come from the germline V gene (reference sequence). This CDR3 has 13 residues. The CDR3 region is CARPTRAYYGYTF. The DNA of the CDR3 is TGTGCCAGACCGACCAGGGCGTACTATGGCTACACCTTC.

A word on this clonotype: The conserved closing phenylalanine or tryptophan is absent in this CDR3, likely reflecting a read error. It is unclear where the CDR3 begins or ends on the DNA, so no DNA is shown, and the CDR3 is as TCRdb lists it. This chain uses TRBV5-6 with TRBJ1-2. The germline V gene has CDR1 SGHDT and CDR2 YYEEEE. The CDR3 sequence runs 15 residues, both termini included. CDR3 amino acids: CASSLGLRTDYGYRG.

This clonotype was found many times. J is TRBJ2-2 and V is TRBV28; D assignment may be TRBD1 or TRBD2 (5 bases each). The CDR3 spans 12 residues. Trimming shortened V by 10 bases and J by 9 bases, and 15 bases separated the two germline ends. The germline V gene encodes CDR1 MDHEN and CDR2 SYDVKM. CDR3 sequence (DNA): TGTGCCACCGGGACGCATCACCGGGAGCTGTTTTTT. This translates into CATGTHHRELFF.

This chain connects TRBV12-3 or TRBV12-4 to TRBJ1-5; D possibly corresponds to TRBD1 (5 bases). The CDR3 loop spans 18 amino acids. The V gene lost 6 bases and the J gene lost 1 base, with 22 bases spanning the gap. CDR3 sequence (DNA): TGTGCCAGCAGCCCAAACCTAGACAGCCCCACAAGCAATCAGCCCCAGCATTTT. This encodes CASSPNLDSPTSNQPQHF.

The table lists this clonotype with many counts. The V gene is TRBV29-1, the J gene TRBJ2-7, with D hard to call. V lost 2 bases to trimming and J lost 3 bases, with 26 bases between them. The length of the CDR3 is 18 residues. Germline V CDR1 and CDR2: SQVTM, ANQGSEA. CDR3 sequence reads: CSVEQAHGRTRDRYEQYF. In DNA form, the CDR3 reads TGCAGCGTTGAACAGGCCCACGGTCGGACCCGAGACCGCTACGAGCAGTACTTC.

This clonotype was detected many times. The chain combines TRBV12-3 or TRBV12-4 with TRBJ1-5; TRBD1 agrees at 8 bases. The CDR3 spans 14 residues. The V gene end was trimmed by 3 bases and the J gene end by 9 bases; junction bases not matched to a gene: 7. CDR3 amino acids: CASSLSGGRLPQHF. CDR3 nucleotides: TGTGCCAGCAGTTTGTCAGGGGGCCGATTGCCCCAGCATTTT.

This clonotype was detected ten times or more. J is TRBJ1-3 and V is TRBV15, with D hard to call. V was cut by 3 bases and J by 0 bases, with 9 bases left in between. This CDR3 contains 15 residues. Germline CDR1 reads LNHNV; CDR2 reads YYDKDF (reference sequence). CDR3 coding DNA: TGTGCCACCAGCAGTGTCGGCAACTCTGGAAACACCATATATTTT. Protein: CATSSVGNSGNTIYF.

This clonotype was observed at least ten times. The chain links TRBV12-5 to TRBJ2-5; 9 nucleotides line up with TRBD2. Per the germline V gene, CDR1 is LGHNT and CDR2 is FRNRAP. Trimming removed 1 base from V and 2 bases from J; junction bases left unmatched: 5. The CDR3 contains 16 residues. The CDR3 protein is CASGLGSSGKQETQYF. The CDR3 DNA is TGTGCTAGTGGTTTGGGTTCTAGCGGGAAGCAAGAGACCCAGTACTTC.

This clonotype was observed many times. The V call is TRBV7-3, the J call TRBJ2-2, with a weak D call TRBD1 (5 bases). The CDR3 is 19 amino acids. V gave up 1 base and J gave up 0 bases, with 18 bases separating them. CDR1 SGHTA and CDR2 FQGTGA come from the germline V gene. The CDR3 here is CASSLSPMSGHANTGELFF. Here the CDR3 DNA reads TGTGCCAGCAGCTTAAGCCCAATGTCAGGACACGCGAACACCGGGGAGCTGTTTTTT.

This clonotype was found many times. The CDR3 DNA is TGTGCCAGCAGCTACGTCCCGGGACAGGGACCGAACACTGAAGCTTTCTTT. Translation: CASSYVPGQGPNTEAFF. The rearrangement uses TRBV7-3 and TRBJ1-1; TRBD1 agrees at 9 bases. The CDR3 length is 17 residues. Per germline, CDR1 SGHTA and CDR2 FQGTGA. With 4 bases clipped from V and 1 base from J, the junction kept 10 bases outside the gene matches.

This clonotype occurred many times. The V gene is TRBV7-3, the J gene TRBJ2-7, with D possibly matching TRBD2 (5 bases). Germline V gene sequence: CDR1 SGHTA, CDR2 FQGTGA. CDR3 length equals 13 residues. V dropped 5 bases and J dropped 3 bases, with 11 bases sitting between them. The CDR3 spells CASSHDGNYEQYF. CDR3 nucleotides: TGTGCCAGCAGCCACGACGGGAACTACGAGCAGTACTTC.

This clonotype showed up many times. The V call is TRBV5-1, the J call TRBJ2-7; TRBD2 matches at 13 bases. The germline V gene encodes CDR1 SGHRS and CDR2 YFSETQ. The V and J ends lost 3 bases and 2 bases, in that order; junction bases with no gene match: 2. CDR3 length: 15 residues. The CDR3 sequence is CASSWGLAGTYEQYF. The CDR3 DNA sequence: TGCGCCAGCAGCTGGGGACTAGCGGGGACCTACGAGCAGTACTTC. Supplemented by reference TRBV5-1 and TRBJ2-7, the full variable domain reads KAGVTQTPRYLIKTRGQQVTLSCSPISGHRSVSWYQQTPGQGLQFLFEYFSETQRNKGNFPGRFSGRQFSNSRSEMNVSTLELGDSALYLCASSWGLAGTYEQYFGPGTRLTVT.

The V gene is TRBV5-1, the J gene TRBJ1-1; D gene unclear. The CDR3 has 13 residues. The germline V gene has CDR1 SGHRS and CDR2 YFSETQ. Trimming took off 1 base at V and 1 base at J, with 5 bases between the two ends. Written as DNA, the CDR3 is TGCGCCAGCAGCTTGATCACGAACACTGAAGCTTTCTTT. This gives the protein CASSLITNTEAFF. Complete variable domain (other parts from reference TRBV5-1 and TRBJ1-1): KAGVTQTPRYLIKTRGQQVTLSCSPISGHRSVSWYQQTPGQGLQFLFEYFSETQRNKGNFPGRFSGRQFSNSRSEMNVSTLELGDSALYLCASSLITNTEAFFGQGTRLTVV.